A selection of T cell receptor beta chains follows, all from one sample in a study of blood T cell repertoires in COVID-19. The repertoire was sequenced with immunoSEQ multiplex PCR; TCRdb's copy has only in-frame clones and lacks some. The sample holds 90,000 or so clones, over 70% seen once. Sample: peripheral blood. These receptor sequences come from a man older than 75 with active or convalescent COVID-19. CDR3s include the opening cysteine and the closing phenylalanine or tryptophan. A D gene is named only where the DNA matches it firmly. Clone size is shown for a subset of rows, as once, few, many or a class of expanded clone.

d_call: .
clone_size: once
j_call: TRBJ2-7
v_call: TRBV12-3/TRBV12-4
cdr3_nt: TGTGCCAGCTCTTGGGTAAGGTCAGGCGAGCAGTACTTC
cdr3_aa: CASSWVRSGEQYF

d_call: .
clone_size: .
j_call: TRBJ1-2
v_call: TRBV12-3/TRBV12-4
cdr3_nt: TGTGCCAGCAGTTTAGCACGGGGCTACACCTTC
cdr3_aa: CASSLARGYTF

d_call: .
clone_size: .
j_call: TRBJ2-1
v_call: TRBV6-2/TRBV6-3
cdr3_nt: TGTGCCAGCAGTTACGGGGGTATGGGGGGGCTCTACAATGAGCAGTTCTTC
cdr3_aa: CASSYGGMGGLYNEQFF

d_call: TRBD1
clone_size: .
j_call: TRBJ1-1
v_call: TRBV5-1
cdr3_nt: TGCGCCAGCAGCTTGAGACAGGGGGCCGGGGCTTTCTTT
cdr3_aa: CASSLRQGAGAFF

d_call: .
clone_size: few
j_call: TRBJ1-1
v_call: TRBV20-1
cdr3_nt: TGCAGTGCAAGACGGAGGACTGAAGCTTTCTTT
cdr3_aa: CSARRRTEAFF

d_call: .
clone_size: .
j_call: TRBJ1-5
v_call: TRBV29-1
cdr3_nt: TGCAGCGTCGGTTCACTCGGTCAGCCCCAGCATTTT
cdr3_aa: CSVGSLGQPQHF

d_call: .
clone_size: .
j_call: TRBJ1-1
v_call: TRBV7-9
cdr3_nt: TGTGCCAGCAGCTTAGGAGTTCCCACTGAAGCTTTCTTT
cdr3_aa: CASSLGVPTEAFF

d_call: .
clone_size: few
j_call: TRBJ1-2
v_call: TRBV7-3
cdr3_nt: TGTGCCAGCAGCTCTTCAGGGGAGCGTTATGGCTACACCTTC
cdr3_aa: CASSSSGERYGYTF

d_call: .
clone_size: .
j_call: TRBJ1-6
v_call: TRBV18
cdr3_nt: TGTGCCAGCTCAGAGGGGAGGGAAGGTTCACCCCTCCACTTT
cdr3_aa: CASSEGREGSPLHF

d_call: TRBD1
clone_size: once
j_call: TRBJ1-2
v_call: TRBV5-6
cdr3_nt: TGTGCCAGCAGCCCACGACTGCGACAGGGGGTAGCTGGCTACACCTTC
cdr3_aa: CASSPRLRQGVAGYTF

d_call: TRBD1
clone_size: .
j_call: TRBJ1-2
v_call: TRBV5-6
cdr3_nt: TGTGCCAGCAGCAGCGGACAGGGCGCCTTCTATGGCTACACCTTC
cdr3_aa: CASSSGQGAFYGYTF

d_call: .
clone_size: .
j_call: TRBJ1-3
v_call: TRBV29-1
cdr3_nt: TGCAGCGTTGTAAGCCCCCGGGACAATTTCTCTGGAAACACCATATATTTT
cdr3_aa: CSVVSPRDNFSGNTIYF

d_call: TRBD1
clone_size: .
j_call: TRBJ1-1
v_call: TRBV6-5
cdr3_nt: TGTGCCAGCAGGACGACAGGGCGGGACACTGAAGCTTTCTTT
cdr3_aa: CASRTTGRDTEAFF

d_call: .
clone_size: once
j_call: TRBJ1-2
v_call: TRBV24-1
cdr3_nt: TGTGCCACCAGTGACACAGTGTATGGCTACACCTTC
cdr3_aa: CATSDTVYGYTF

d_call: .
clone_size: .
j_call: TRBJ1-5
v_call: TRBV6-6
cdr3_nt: TGTGCCAGCCTCTCGGGGAATACCAATCAGCCCCAGCATTTT
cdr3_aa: CASLSGNTNQPQHF

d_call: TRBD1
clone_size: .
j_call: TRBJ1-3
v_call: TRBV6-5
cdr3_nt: TGTGCCAGCAGTTACCCAGGGGGCTCTGGAAACACCATATATTTT
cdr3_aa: CASSYPGGSGNTIYF

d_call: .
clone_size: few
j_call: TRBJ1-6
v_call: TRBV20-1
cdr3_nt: TGCAGTGCTAGTTGGCAGGGAGGCTCACCCCTCCACTTT
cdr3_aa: CSASWQGGSPLHF

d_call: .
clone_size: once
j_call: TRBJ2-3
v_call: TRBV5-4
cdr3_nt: TGTGCCAGCAGACTAACGGGCACAGATACGCAGTATTTT
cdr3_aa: CASRLTGTDTQYF

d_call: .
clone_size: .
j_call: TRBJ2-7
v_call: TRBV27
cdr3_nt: TGTGCCAGCAGTCCCCTGCTAGCAAACTACGAGCAGTACTTC
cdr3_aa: CASSPLLANYEQYF

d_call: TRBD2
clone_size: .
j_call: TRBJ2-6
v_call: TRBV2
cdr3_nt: TGTGCCAGCAGTCCTCGGGAGGGAGGGCCGAGCTCTGGGGCCAACGTCCTGACTTTC
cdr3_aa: CASSPREGGPSSGANVLTF

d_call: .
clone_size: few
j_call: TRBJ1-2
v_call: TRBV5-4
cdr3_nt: TGTGCCAGCACCCAGAGCGTGGCAGGGTATGGCTACACCTTC
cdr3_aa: CASTQSVAGYGYTF

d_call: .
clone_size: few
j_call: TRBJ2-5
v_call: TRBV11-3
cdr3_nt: TGTGCCAGCAGCTCAGAATCACGAGGGAAGACCCAGTACTTC
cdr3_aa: CASSSESRGKTQYF

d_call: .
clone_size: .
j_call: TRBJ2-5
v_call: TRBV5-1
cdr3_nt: TGCGCCAGCAGCTTGCTAGGTGTCAGCGAGTACCAAGAGACCCAGTACTTC
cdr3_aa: CASSLLGVSEYQETQYF

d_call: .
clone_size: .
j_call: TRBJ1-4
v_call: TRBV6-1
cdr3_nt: TGTGCCAGCAGTGAAATTCAGGTCCTCAATGAAAAACTGTTTTTT
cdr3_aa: CASSEIQVLNEKLFF

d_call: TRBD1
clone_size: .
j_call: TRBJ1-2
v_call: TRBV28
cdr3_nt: TGTGCCAGCAGTCTAACAGGGGGTGCCATCGGTGGCTACACCTTC
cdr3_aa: CASSLTGGAIGGYTF

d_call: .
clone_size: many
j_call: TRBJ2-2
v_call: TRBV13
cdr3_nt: TGTGCCAGCAGCTTAGCCCCGTTCGGCGGGCGGGTCACCGGGGAGCTGTTTTTT
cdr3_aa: CASSLAPFGGRVTGELFF

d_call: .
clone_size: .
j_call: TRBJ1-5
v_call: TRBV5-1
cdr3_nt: TGCGCCAGCAGCTTGGGTTCGAGCAATCAGCCCCAGCATTTT
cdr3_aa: CASSLGSSNQPQHF

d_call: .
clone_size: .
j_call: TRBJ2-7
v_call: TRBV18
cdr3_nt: TGTGCCAGCTCATCGGACGGAGGAACATTAGCGGAGCAGTACTTC
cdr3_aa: CASSSDGGTLAEQYF

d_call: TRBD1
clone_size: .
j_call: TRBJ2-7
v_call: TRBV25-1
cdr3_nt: TGTGCCAGCAGTGAAATCGGGGGTGGGGACAGGGGAGACGACGAGCAGTACTTC
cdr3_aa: CASSEIGGGDRGDDEQYF

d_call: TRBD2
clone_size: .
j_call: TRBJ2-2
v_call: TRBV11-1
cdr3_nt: TGTGCCAGCAGCTTACTGGCGGGGGGGCGTACCGGGGAGCTGTTTTTT
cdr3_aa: CASSLLAGGRTGELFF

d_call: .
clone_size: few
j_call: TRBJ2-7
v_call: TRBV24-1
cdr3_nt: TGTGCCACCAGTGATCCCATGGGGGGACAGACCTACGAGCAGTACTTC
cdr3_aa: CATSDPMGGQTYEQYF

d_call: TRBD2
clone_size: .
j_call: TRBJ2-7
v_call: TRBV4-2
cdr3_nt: TGTGCCAGCAGCCAGCGCGGGGGGGTCTACGAGCAGTACTTC
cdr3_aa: CASSQRGGVYEQYF

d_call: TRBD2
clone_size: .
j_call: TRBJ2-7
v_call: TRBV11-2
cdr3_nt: TGTGCCAGCAGCTTAGACGCGGGGGGGAATCCCTACGAGCAGTACTTC
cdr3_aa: CASSLDAGGNPYEQYF

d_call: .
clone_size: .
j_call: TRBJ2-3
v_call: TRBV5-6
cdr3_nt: TGTGCCAGCAGCTTCAGGGGACTAACGAGAGATACGCAGTATTTT
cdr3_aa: CASSFRGLTRDTQYF

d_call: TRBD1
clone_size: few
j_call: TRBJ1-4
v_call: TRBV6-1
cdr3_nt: TGTGCCAGCAGTGCGCTACAGGGGCCCTCCCCAACTAATGAAAAACTGTTTTTT
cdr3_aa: CASSALQGPSPTNEKLFF

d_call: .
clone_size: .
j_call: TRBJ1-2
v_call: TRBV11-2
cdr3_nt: TGTGCCAGCAGCTTAACGGCGGCCTATGGCTACACCTTC
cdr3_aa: CASSLTAAYGYTF

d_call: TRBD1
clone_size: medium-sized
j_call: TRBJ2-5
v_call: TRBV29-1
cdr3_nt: TGCAGCGTTGTAGGACAGGGAAAGTACCAAGAGACCCAGTACTTC
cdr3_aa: CSVVGQGKYQETQYF

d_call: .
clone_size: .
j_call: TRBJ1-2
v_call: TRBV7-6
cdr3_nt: TGTGCCAGCAGCTTCGCCGGGGGGGGGTCGACGCATGGCTACACCTTC
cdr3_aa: CASSFAGGGSTHGYTF

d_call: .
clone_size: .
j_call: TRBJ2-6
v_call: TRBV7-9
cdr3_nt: TGTGCCAGCAGCTTAAGAACGGCTGGGGCCAACGTCCTGACTTTC
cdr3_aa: CASSLRTAGANVLTF

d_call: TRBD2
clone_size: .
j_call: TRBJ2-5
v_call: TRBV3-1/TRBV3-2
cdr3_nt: TGTGCCAGCAGCCCCGCAGTCGGGGGGGTACAAGAGACCCAGTACTTC
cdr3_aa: CASSPAVGGVQETQYF

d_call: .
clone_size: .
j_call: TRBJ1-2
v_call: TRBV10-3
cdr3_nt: TGTGCCATCAGTAGAGACAGAGATGGCTACACCTTC
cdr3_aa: CAISRDRDGYTF

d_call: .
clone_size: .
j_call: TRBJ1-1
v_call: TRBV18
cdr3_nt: TGTGCCAGCTCACCACCCGGGGAGACTGAAGCTTTCTTT
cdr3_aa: CASSPPGETEAFF

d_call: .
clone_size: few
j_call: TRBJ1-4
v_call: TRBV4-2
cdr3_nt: TGTGCCAGCAGCCGAGCTGGTGAGACTAATGAAAAACTGTTTTTT
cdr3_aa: CASSRAGETNEKLFF

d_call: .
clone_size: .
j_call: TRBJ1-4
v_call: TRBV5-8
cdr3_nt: TGTGCCAGCAGCCCCCGGGTCCCACGGAATGAAAAACTGTTTTTT
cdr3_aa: CASSPRVPRNEKLFF

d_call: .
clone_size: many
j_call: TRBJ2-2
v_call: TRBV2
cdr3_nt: TGTGCCAGCAGTGAAGGACAGTACACCGGGGAGCTGTTTTTT
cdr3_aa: CASSEGQYTGELFF